These 5 T cell receptor beta chains were sequenced from one sample in a study of blood T cell repertoires in COVID-19. Assay: immunoSEQ multiplex PCR; the TCRdb copy retains only in-frame clones and omits some. The repertoire holds approximately 180,000 clones, with 70% to 90% as singletons. Sequenced material: peripheral blood. These receptors all stem from a human donor in a cohort sampled during active COVID-19.

The chain employs TRBV19 and TRBJ2-2; 10 nucleotides agree with TRBD1. The length of the CDR3 is 16 residues. Per germline, CDR1 LNHDA and CDR2 SQIVND (reference sequence). With 7 bases clipped from V and 4 bases from J, the junction kept 9 bases outside the gene matches. DNA for the CDR3: TGTGCCAGTACCATCGGGGACAGGGGAGGCACCGGGGAGCTGTTTTTT. This encodes CASTIGDRGGTGELFF.

This clone was seen once. The rearrangement joins TRBV5-1 to TRBJ2-7; TRBD2 might be the D (6 bases). The CDR3 is 17 amino acids. CDR1 and CDR2 (germline): SGHRS, YFSETQ. V was pared by 4 bases and J by 2 bases, with 22 bases between. CDR3 DNA sequence: TGCGCCAGCAGCGATATGCCTGGGGGGAGTGGGCCCTACGAGCAGTACTTC. Translating gives CASSDMPGGSGPYEQYF.

This clone came up once. The chain links TRBV30 to TRBJ2-7; D is ambiguous. Germline V gene lookup returns CDR1 GTSNPN and CDR2 SVGIG (reference sequence). With 3 bases removed from V and 3 bases from J, the gap between germline ends came to 12 bases. CDR3 length equals 13 residues. The CDR3 DNA reads TGTGCCTGGAGGCTTGGCAGTAACTACGAGCAGTACTTC. This translates into CAWRLGSNYEQYF.

This clone was seen just once. V usage is TRBV2 and J usage is TRBJ1-5, with a possible D match to TRBD1 (6 bases). This CDR3 has 13 amino acids. V lost 3 bases and J 6 bases, leaving 9 bases between the germline ends. Germline CDR1 reads SNHLY; CDR2 reads FYNNEI. CDR3 nucleotides: TGTGCCAGCAGTGACAGGGGAAGTCAGCCCCAGCATTTT. This translates into CASSDRGSQPQHF.

The gene calls are TRBV10-1 and TRBJ2-7; the D is unclear. The germline V and J ends were trimmed by 5 bases and 5 bases, with 19 bases remaining between them. The length of the CDR3 is 15 residues. The germline V gene encodes CDR1 WNHNN and CDR2 SYGVQD (reference sequence). For the CDR3, the DNA is TGCGCCAGCAGTCGGCTCGGCCAGGCCGGCGACGAGCAGTACTTC. Its protein is CASSRLGQAGDEQYF.